Listed here are 13 T cell receptor beta chains from one sample, sequenced in a study of T-cell reconstitution after alpha-beta-depleted transplantation in children. Unique molecular identifiers were incorporated into the prepared TCRbeta library. TCRdb reprocessed the PCR reads with MiXCR, giving one entry per CDR3 protein. The table has over 550,000 distinct CDR3 sequences, about 11% seen once; the top ten hold 3.5% to 5%. This specimen consisted of PBMCs from the stem cell graft donor, obtained from the stem cell graft. The receptors stem from a human donor who donated a stem cell graft to a child with acute myeloid leukemia.

The V gene is TRBV6-2 or TRBV6-3, the J gene TRBJ2-5; tentative D call: TRBD2 (5 bases). In germline, CDR1 is MNHEY, CDR2 SVGEGT. The CDR3 is made up of 18 amino acids. V shed 4 bases and J shed 3 bases, with 24 bases lying between them. This chain's CDR3 is CASSSLPKLGVREETQYF. The CDR3 DNA follows: TGTGCCAGCAGTTCTCTCCCAAAACTAGGCGTCCGTGAAGAGACCCAGTACTTC.

The V gene is TRBV29-1, the J gene TRBJ2-1; TRBD1 or TRBD2 may be the D gene (5 bases each). CDR3 size: 16 residues. From germline, CDR1 is SQVTM and CDR2 ANQGSEA. V was pared by 6 bases and J by 4 bases, with 22 bases between. In nucleotides, the CDR3 is TGCAGCGTAGAACCGGGACGCGCGGATAGTTACAATGAGCAGTTCTTC. It specifies CSVEPGRADSYNEQFF.

This clonotype was observed many times. The chain employs TRBV7-2 and TRBJ2-3, with 7 bases lining up with TRBD2. CDR3 length: 16 residues. The germline gives CDR1 SGHTA, CDR2 FQGNSA. V lost 0 bases and J lost 5; bases outside the gene matches: 8. For the CDR3, the DNA is TGTGCCAGCAGCTTAGCCAGCGGGATACTCCAAGATACGCAGTATTTT. This translates into CASSLASGILQDTQYF.

This clonotype was observed at least ten times. The chain is built from TRBV24-1 and TRBJ2-1; D is possibly TRBD2 (5 bases). CDR3 length equals 15 residues. CDR1 and CDR2 from the germline V gene are KGHDR and SFDVKD. The V and J ends lost 3 bases and 2 bases respectively, with 10 bases between them. The CDR3 DNA reads TGTGCCACCAGTGATCGGGGAAATACCTACAATGAGCAGTTCTTC. Residues: CATSDRGNTYNEQFF.

This clonotype was detected many times. This chain joins TRBV7-9 and TRBJ2-7; D may be TRBD2 (6 bases). V dropped 10 bases and J dropped 9 bases, with 22 bases sitting between them. In germline, CDR1 is SEHNR, CDR2 FQNEAQ (reference sequence). CDR3 length: 13 residues. The CDR3 DNA sequence: TGTGCCACAGCGCGGGGTGAAGTAAAAGCGCAGTACTTC. Its protein is CATARGEVKAQYF.

J is TRBJ2-5 and V is TRBV27; TRBD2 agrees at 9 bases. Germline values: CDR1 MNHEY, CDR2 SMNVEV (reference sequence). The V and J ends lost 0 bases and 3 bases, in that order; junction bases with no gene match: 8. The CDR3 is 17 residues long. DNA for the CDR3: TGTGCCAGCAGTTTATCGAGATCCGCGGGAGGGAAAGAGACCCAGTACTTC. This sequence encodes CASSLSRSAGGKETQYF.

In this sample, this clonotype turned up a few times. The genes are TRBV28 and TRBJ2-7; D might be TRBD2 (5 bases). The CDR3 has 10 residues. The V end was cut by 8 bases, the J end by 8 bases, with 10 bases between. Germline V lookup: CDR1 MDHEN, CDR2 SYDVKM. The CDR3 sequence: CASSRGQQYF. CDR3 coding DNA: TGTGCCAGCTCCCGAGGGCAGCAGTACTTC.

This clonotype showed up many times. This CDR3 reads CSARRDRGSYEQYF. The CDR3 DNA sequence: TGCAGTGCTAGGAGGGACAGAGGGTCCTACGAGCAGTACTTC. This chain joins TRBV20-1 and TRBJ2-7, with 7 bases that match TRBD1. The germline V gene encodes CDR1 DFQATT and CDR2 SNEGSKA (reference sequence). The CDR3 runs 14 residues. Germline trimming cut 3 bases from V and 1 base from J; bases unmatched to any gene: 6.

In this sample, this clonotype turned up a few times. This chain connects TRBV6-5 to TRBJ2-7; D remains ambiguous. The CDR3 runs to 14 residues. Germline lookup yields CDR1 MNHEY and CDR2 SVGAGI. V was cut by 2 bases and J by 2 bases, with 10 bases left in between. CDR3: CASSYLLGPYEQYF. CDR3 sequence (DNA): TGTGCCAGCAGTTACCTGCTAGGACCCTACGAGCAGTACTTC.

This clonotype turned up a few times. V and J are TRBV29-1 and TRBJ2-5; D not certain. The CDR3 has 10 residues. Trimming removed 6 bases from V and 6 bases from J, with 8 bases in between. Germline V gene sequence: CDR1 SQVTM, CDR2 ANQGSEA. The CDR3 region has the DNA TGCAGCGTCTGGGGAAAGACCCAGTACTTC. The encoded protein is CSVWGKTQYF.

The gene calls are TRBV7-9 and TRBJ2-2; perhaps TRBD1 as D (5 bases). Germline CDR1 reads SEHNR; CDR2 reads FQNEAQ (reference sequence). With 5 bases removed from V and 7 bases from J, the gap between germline ends came to 17 bases. The CDR3 covers 15 residues. CDR3 DNA: TGTGCCAGCAGCCCTATCAAAGGGGCATTCGGGGAGCTGTTTTTT. It yields the protein CASSPIKGAFGELFF.

J is TRBJ2-7 and V is TRBV7-2; 10 bases map to TRBD1. CDR1 SGHTA and CDR2 FQGNSA come from the germline V gene. After removal of 5 bases from V and 4 bases from J, the junction contained 8 bases not matched to a gene. The CDR3 is 15 residues long. CDR3 in DNA: TGTGCCAGCAGCCTCCTCCTGGGACAGGGGTACGAGCAGTACTTC. It encodes CASSLLLGQGYEQYF. The whole variable domain, remainder taken from reference TRBV7-2 and TRBJ2-7, is GAGVSQSPSNKVTEKGKDVELRCDPISGHTALYWYRQSLGQGLEFLIYFQGNSAPDKSGLPSDRFSAERTGGSVSTLTIQRTQQEDSAVYLCASSLLLGQGYEQYFGPGTRLTVT.

There are many counts of this clonotype. J is TRBJ2-1 and V is TRBV20-1; D may match TRBD1 or TRBD2 (5 bases each). The V and J ends lost 6 bases and 4 bases respectively, with 19 bases between them. Germline CDR1 and CDR2: DFQATT and SNEGSKA (reference sequence). This CDR3 has 15 residues. CDR3 coding DNA: TGCAGTGCCCAGGGACCCCCCCGGCGTTACAATGAGCAGTTCTTC. This translates into CSAQGPPRRYNEQFF.